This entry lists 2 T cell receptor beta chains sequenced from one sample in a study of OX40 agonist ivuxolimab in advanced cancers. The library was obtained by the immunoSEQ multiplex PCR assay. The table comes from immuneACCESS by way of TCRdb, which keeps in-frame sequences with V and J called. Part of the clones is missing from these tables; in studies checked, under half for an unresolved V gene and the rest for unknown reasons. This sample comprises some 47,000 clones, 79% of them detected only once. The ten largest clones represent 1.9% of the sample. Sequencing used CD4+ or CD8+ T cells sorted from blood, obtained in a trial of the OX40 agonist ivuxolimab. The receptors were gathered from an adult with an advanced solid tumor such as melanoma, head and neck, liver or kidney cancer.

CDR3 region: CASSHGQREEKLFF. DNA for the CDR3: TGTGCCAGCAGCCACGGACAGAGGGAGGAAAAACTGTTTTTT. The rearrangement joins TRBV11-2 to TRBJ1-4, with TRBD1 as a possible D gene (6 bases). V was trimmed by 5 bases and J by 8 bases, leaving 15 bases between them. Germline CDR1 is SGHAT and CDR2 is FQNNGV. The CDR3 is 14 residues long.

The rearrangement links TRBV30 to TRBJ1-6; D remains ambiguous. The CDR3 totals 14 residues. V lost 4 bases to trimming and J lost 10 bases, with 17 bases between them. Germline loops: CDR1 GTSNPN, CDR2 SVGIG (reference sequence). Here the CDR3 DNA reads TGTGCCTGGACCCCGGGAGTGGATCAATCACCCCTCCACTTT. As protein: CAWTPGVDQSPLHF.